This note documents a single T cell receptor beta chain sequence. This sample is drawn from a study of blood T cell repertoires in COVID-19. Study as a whole: Both acute and convalescent COVID-19 samples were obtained from the United States, Italy and Spain.

This CDR3 has 19 residues. Germline V gene sequence: CDR1 SGHTA, CDR2 FQGNSA. Trimming removed 5 bases at V and 2 bases at J, with 25 bases between. Sequenced by immunoSEQ multiplex PCR; TCRdb stores in-frame clones only, minus some. The sample holds roughly 160,000 clones, more than 85% seen once. Sequencing used peripheral blood. The chain recombines TRBV7-2 with TRBJ1-3, with a tentative D call TRBD1 (6 bases). This clonotype was obtained from a man aged 45-65 years with acute or convalescent COVID-19. The CDR3 nucleotides read TGTGCCAGCAGCCAAGCGTTCGTAGGGGGTTTAGGAACTGGAAACACCATATATTTT. It encodes CASSQAFVGGLGTGNTIYF. The full variable domain, its missing parts supplied by reference TRBV7-2 and TRBJ1-3, is GAGVSQSPSNKVTEKGKDVELRCDPISGHTALYWYRQSLGQGLEFLIYFQGNSAPDKSGLPSDRFSAERTGGSVSTLTIQRTQQEDSAVYLCASSQAFVGGLGTGNTIYFGEGSWLTVV.